What follows describes a single T cell receptor (beta chain). The data belong to a study of blood T cells in healthy people across ages. CDR3 length: 13 residues. Germline CDR1 MNHNY, CDR2 SVGAGI (reference sequence). V was trimmed by 2 bases and J by 6 bases, leaving 8 bases between them. The authors ran a second PCR of 7 to 11 cycles using a sample-barcoded 5' primer and a J-beta primer mix. MiXCR, run by TCRdb on the 5' RACE reads, gives a single entry per CDR3 protein. Of hundreds of thousands of distinct CDR3 sequences in the sample, under 65% were seen once. V and J are TRBV6-6 and TRBJ2-4; D is uncertain. Sequencing was carried out using blood. This TCR derives from a woman older than 75 in good health. The CDR3 nucleotides read TGTGCCAGCAGTTACCCCGACCGAAACATTCAGTACTTC. Protein product: CASSYPDRNIQYF.